This TCR beta chain derives from a study of T cells after posttransplantation cyclophosphamide. Notes on the study in general: Later blood repertoires were often dominated by clones from the donor CD8+ memory compartment.

Here immunoSEQ multiplex PCR was the method, and the copy in TCRdb shows in-frame clones only, minus some. The sample holds more than 30,000 clones, around 90% seen once. Of note for this clone: Its antigen remains unknown.

In germline, CDR1 is SGHKS, CDR2 YYEKEE (reference sequence). The CDR3 spans 14 residues. Trimming pared 4 bases from V and 5 bases from J, leaving 12 bases between. Cells defined as naive were viable CD3+CD4+ or CD3+CD8+ and CCR7+CD45RA+CD45RO-CD95-CD27+CD28+. The V call is TRBV5-5, the J call TRBJ1-4; the D is unclear. The specimen sequenced was naive CD4+ T cells sorted from PBMCs. This clonotype was obtained from a woman aged 60-70 years in good health, CMV-negative, and a related stem cell transplant donor. As DNA, the CDR3 is TGTGCCAGCAGCCCGCCGCGGGTGAATGAAAAACTGTTTTTT. This gives the protein CASSPPRVNEKLFF.